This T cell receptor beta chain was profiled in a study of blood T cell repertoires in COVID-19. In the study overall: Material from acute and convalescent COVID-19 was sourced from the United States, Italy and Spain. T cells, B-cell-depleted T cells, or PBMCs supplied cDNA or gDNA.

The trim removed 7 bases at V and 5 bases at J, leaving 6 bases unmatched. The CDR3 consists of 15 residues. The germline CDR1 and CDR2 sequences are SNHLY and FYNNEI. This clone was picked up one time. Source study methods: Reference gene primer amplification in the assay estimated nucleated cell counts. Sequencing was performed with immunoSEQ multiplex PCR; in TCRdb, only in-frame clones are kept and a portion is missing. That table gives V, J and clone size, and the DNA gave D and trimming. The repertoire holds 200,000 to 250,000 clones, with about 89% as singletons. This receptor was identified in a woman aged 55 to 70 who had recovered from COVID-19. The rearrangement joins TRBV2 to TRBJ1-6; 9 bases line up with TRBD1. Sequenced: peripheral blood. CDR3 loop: CASTLTGGNNSPLHF. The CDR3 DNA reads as TGTGCCAGCACCCTGACAGGGGGTAATAATTCACCCCTCCACTTT.